This is a list of T cell receptor beta chains from one sample in a study of Ad26.COV2.S vaccination and SARS-CoV-2 variants. Clones were read by immunoSEQ multiplex PCR, and TCRdb kept only the in-frame ones, dropping some. Here the sample spans 300,000 to 350,000 clones, 86% being singletons. Sequenced material: peripheral blood, taken in a trial of Ad26.COV2.S vaccine versus placebo. These receptors all stem from a person between 18 and 65 years old who received the Ad26.COV2.S COVID-19 vaccine or a placebo. Both conserved end residues are trimmed from each CDR3. The D gene is left open where the match is weak.

CDR3	J	D	V
ASSMDRTLAKNIQY	TRBJ2-4	TRBD1	TRBV28
ASSLGGGTNEKLF	TRBJ1-4	NA	TRBV27
AWKRDSYNEQF	TRBJ2-1	TRBD2	TRBV30
ASSLWQGAGDEQY	TRBJ2-7	TRBD1	TRBV28
ASSPPARAETQY	TRBJ2-5	NA	TRBV18
ASSYSWRKGRGTGELF	TRBJ2-2	NA	TRBV6-2/TRBV6-3
ASRRDRDSGNTIY	TRBJ1-3	NA	TRBV6-5
ASSTYGQGPNYGYT	TRBJ1-2	TRBD1	TRBV9
ASSLGAPTGLNTEAF	TRBJ1-1	NA	TRBV5-4
ASSSHYEQY	TRBJ2-7	NA	TRBV28
ASSLTQGASRTEAF	TRBJ1-1	TRBD1	TRBV5-8
ASTRAARYSPLH	TRBJ1-6	NA	TRBV19
ASSQRQGVNTEAF	TRBJ1-1	TRBD1	TRBV4-3
ASSFGTRGYT	TRBJ1-2	NA	TRBV28
ASSLPGGSNGGELF	TRBJ2-2	TRBD2	TRBV7-3
ASSFRLGGLEKLF	TRBJ1-4	NA	TRBV28
ASSPAGGPWEQY	TRBJ2-7	TRBD2	TRBV7-3
ASSLGGGYEQY	TRBJ2-7	NA	TRBV11-2
ASSARQGLNNEQF	TRBJ2-1	TRBD1	TRBV5-4
ASGLVQGTGIEYGYT	TRBJ1-2	TRBD1	TRBV12-5
ASSPAVQETQY	TRBJ2-5	NA	TRBV6-2/TRBV6-3
ASSWDGTKQY	TRBJ2-7	NA	TRBV27
ASSRTGSSYNEQF	TRBJ2-1	NA	TRBV19
ASSTTTTTLGLEQY	TRBJ2-7	NA	TRBV6-2/TRBV6-3
ASSDRWRANNEQF	TRBJ2-1	NA	TRBV10-1
ASSPHFGDRARQPQH	TRBJ1-5	TRBD1	TRBV28
ASSLGLNSPLH	TRBJ1-6	NA	TRBV7-2
ASSLNLARPGEKLF	TRBJ1-4	NA	TRBV5-1
ASGRGNTDTQY	TRBJ2-3	NA	TRBV9
AIRKTTENTEAF	TRBJ1-1	NA	TRBV10-3
SASSAEGLTQPQH	TRBJ1-5	NA	TRBV20-1
AISESWGTSYEQY	TRBJ2-7	NA	TRBV10-3
ARSGQLTPDTQY	TRBJ2-3	NA	TRBV30
ASSVELAGVHEQF	TRBJ2-1	TRBD2	TRBV9
ASTRPGRPLPPKNIQY	TRBJ2-4	NA	TRBV21-1
ASSLMASYEQY	TRBJ2-7	NA	TRBV5-6
ASSIGVGGAIGNQPQH	TRBJ1-5	NA	TRBV19
ASGLAGGPRETQY	TRBJ2-5	TRBD2	TRBV5-4
ASSYRGNRRNYGYT	TRBJ1-2	NA	TRBV6-2/TRBV6-3
ASSVAGFMGGGPSRDTQY	TRBJ2-3	TRBD2	TRBV9
ASSYSTSGRYNEQF	TRBJ2-1	TRBD2	TRBV6-5
ASSLFGGPLEFGYT	TRBJ1-2	NA	TRBV28
ASSPNSGAANEKLF	TRBJ1-4	NA	TRBV9
ASSPRASGAPTDTQY	TRBJ2-3	TRBD2	TRBV18
ASSPLGHLLSQH	TRBJ1-5	NA	TRBV7-2
ATSEQGGYGYT	TRBJ1-2	NA	TRBV24-1
ASGQGTDNEQF	TRBJ2-1	NA	TRBV11-3
ASSAWRGENSPLH	TRBJ1-6	NA	TRBV4-1
ALLGSAATNTEAF	TRBJ1-1	NA	TRBV30
AWSVGLSGRTDTQY	TRBJ2-3	TRBD2	TRBV30
AITNTFSGSLNEQY	TRBJ2-7	TRBD2	TRBV10-3
ASQTNLIGHYGYT	TRBJ1-2	NA	TRBV2
ASSFGDRGTLRY	TRBJ2-4	TRBD1	TRBV5-1
ASSLLSGAYNEQF	TRBJ2-1	TRBD2	TRBV7-3
ASNPPGTGGYEQY	TRBJ2-7	TRBD1	TRBV6-2/TRBV6-3